This T cell receptor beta chain emerged from a study of blood T cell repertoires in COVID-19. The germline V gene has CDR1 LGHNA and CDR2 YSLEER. The CDR3 runs to 14 residues. Trimming took off 0 bases at V and 5 bases at J, with 10 bases between the two ends. Some clones are missing from TCRdb's copy, which holds only in-frame ones; the method was immunoSEQ multiplex PCR. Of approximately 150,000 clones listed, roughly 84% are singletons. Sequencing input: peripheral blood. This clonotype originated in a man aged 35 to 55 with acute or convalescent COVID-19. The chain joins TRBV4-3 to TRBJ1-2; D is unclear. The CDR3 bases are TGCGCCAGCAGCCAAGATCGGGAGGGTTATGGCTACACCTTC. It codes for CASSQDREGYGYTF.